A selection of T cell receptor beta chains follows, all from one sample in a study of T cell responses to AZD1222 COVID-19 vaccine. Sequencing was performed with immunoSEQ multiplex PCR; in TCRdb, only in-frame clones are kept and a portion is missing. This sample has over 70,000 clones, with over 65% found just once. Sample: peripheral blood, taken 28 days after the second dose of the MenACWY control vaccine. Receptor source: an adult who received the MenACWY meningococcal vaccine as a control. Each CDR3 is given with its conserved first and last residue. A D gene is named only where the DNA matches it firmly. Only part of the rows carry a size: once, few, many, or a class if the clone is expanded.

D | J | size | V | CDR3 | DNA
TRBD1 | TRBJ2-2 | once | TRBV28 | CASSLPKTGAGELFF | TGTGCCAGCAGTTTGCCCAAGACAGGGGCCGGGGAGCTGTTTTTT
NA | TRBJ1-1 | few | TRBV3-1/TRBV3-2 | CASSPRVVGAMNTEAFF | TGTGCCAGCAGCCCCCGTGTGGTGGGGGCTATGAACACTGAAGCTTTCTTT
NA | TRBJ2-1 | NA | TRBV18 | CASSQANNEQFF | TGTGCCAGCTCACAAGCCAACAATGAGCAGTTCTTC
NA | TRBJ1-5 | NA | TRBV9 | CASSPGPGSNQPQHF | TGTGCCAGCAGCCCGGGGCCGGGGAGCAATCAGCCCCAGCATTTT
TRBD1 | TRBJ1-6 | NA | TRBV5-1 | CASSLWDREDSPLHF | TGCGCCAGCAGCTTATGGGACAGGGAAGATTCACCCCTCCACTTT
TRBD2 | TRBJ2-5 | NA | TRBV7-2 | CATSLAGGRETQYF | TGTGCCACCTCTCTAGCGGGGGGTAGAGAGACCCAGTACTTC
NA | TRBJ2-2 | NA | TRBV4-1 | CASSQDLRGELFF | TGCGCCAGCAGCCAAGATCTGAGGGGGGAGCTGTTTTTT
NA | TRBJ1-5 | few | TRBV7-2 | CASSRLVWQPQHF | TGTGCCAGCAGCCGCCTCGTCTGGCAGCCCCAGCATTTT
NA | TRBJ2-7 | NA | TRBV7-9 | CASSLESGEQYF | TGTGCCAGCAGCTTAGAGTCGGGTGAGCAGTACTTC
NA | TRBJ2-7 | NA | TRBV9 | CASSVGLDPSYEQYF | TGTGCCAGCAGCGTGGGGCTAGATCCCTCCTACGAGCAGTACTTC
NA | TRBJ2-7 | NA | TRBV6-5 | CASSYSGSYYEQYF | TGTGCCAGCAGTTACTCTGGTAGTTACTACGAGCAGTACTTC
TRBD1 | TRBJ1-2 | NA | TRBV4-1 | CASSYASGGTGGEAGGYTF | TGCGCCAGCAGTTATGCCTCTGGTGGGACAGGGGGCGAGGCTGGCGGCTACACCTTC